This paragraph covers one T cell receptor beta chain sequence. The antigen is not known. This sample stems from a study of CD4+ T cells in melanoma. The study's findings and limits: In melanoma, neoantigen-specific CD4+ T cells reportedly differed in differentiation state. CD8+ T cell, macrophage and B cell function reportedly correlated with neoantigen-specific CD4+ T cells.

Here immunoSEQ multiplex PCR was the method, and the copy in TCRdb shows in-frame clones only, minus some. The sample includes 9,500 or so clones, 55% to 75% seen only once; the top ten take roughly a quarter. V was cut by 3 bases and J by 4 bases, with 14 bases left in between. Germline V gene lookup returns CDR1 SGHAT and CDR2 FQDESV (reference sequence). The CDR3 has 15 amino acids. The sample was cells from a culture (not recorded whether cultured in vitro). The clonotype comes from a human donor with melanoma. V usage is TRBV11-1 and J usage is TRBJ2-3; D possibly matches TRBD1 or TRBD2 (5 bases each). DNA for the CDR3: TGTGCCAGCAGCTTCGACGCCAGAGGGGCAGATACGCAGTATTTT. Translated: CASSFDARGADTQYF.